Below, 18 T cell receptor beta chains from the same sample are listed, as sequenced in a study of vaccination and CD4 T cells after COVID-19 (dated 2022 in TCRdb). The library came from PCR. The sequencer listed for this sample is Illumina iSeq 100. TCR sequencing of DNA from cultured CD4+ T cells used the Oncomine TCR Beta short-read assay at the Johns Hopkins FTIC core. The public reads were reanalyzed by TCRdb: fastp trimming at Q25, MiXCR alignment, in-frame beta chains only. Identical CDR3 proteins give one entry, which carries the most common genes and DNA. Here the sample has about 17,000 distinct CDR3 sequences; under 55% occur a single time. 20% of the sample rests with the top ten. In the paper's terms, the treatment or condition label means: roughly nine-day PBMC culture with coronavirus spike peptide pools or control peptides (ViraFEST assay). These receptors' antigens are unknown. The material was CD4+ T cells from blood, cultured in vitro, obtained before SARS-CoV-2 vaccination. The source is a human donor who received a COVID-19 vaccine.

V and J are TRBV30 and TRBJ1-4; 7 nucleotides match TRBD1. This CDR3 has 15 residues. Unmatched junction bases numbered 9, after V lost 0 bases and J lost 8 bases. Germline CDR1 GTSNPN, CDR2 SVGIG (reference sequence). CDR3 nucleotide sequence: TGTGCCTGGAGTGTACCAGACAGGGTGCGGGAAAAACTGTTTTTT. This sequence encodes CAWSVPDRVREKLFF. Full variable domain (rest looked up from reference TRBV30 and TRBJ1-4): SQTIHQWPATLVQPVGSPLSLECTVEGTSNPNLYWYRQAAGRGLQLLFYSVGIGQISSEVPQNLSASRPQDRQFILSSKKLLLSDSGFYLCAWSVPDRVREKLFFGSGTQLSVL.

This clonotype was recorded a few times. The chain combines TRBV2 with TRBJ1-2; D is perhaps TRBD1 (6 bases). The CDR3 runs 13 residues. Germline lookup yields CDR1 SNHLY and CDR2 FYNNEI. The V end was cut by 4 bases, the J end by 4 bases, with 10 bases between. The chain's CDR3 is CASSVGQSYGYTF. In DNA, the CDR3 is TGTGCCAGCAGTGTCGGACAGAGCTATGGCTACACCTTC.

The chain employs TRBV7-9 and TRBJ2-3; TRBD1 aligns across 8 bases. This CDR3 has 15 residues. Germline V gene data show CDR1 as SEHNR and CDR2 as FQNEAQ (reference sequence). V lost 2 bases to trimming and J lost 5 bases; unmatched junction nucleotides: 6. Here the CDR3 reads CASSLIGQGEDTQYF. Written as DNA, the CDR3 is TGTGCCAGCAGCTTAATTGGACAGGGCGAAGATACGCAGTATTTT. Filled out from reference TRBV7-9 and TRBJ2-3, the complete variable domain reads DTGVSQNPRHKITKRGQNVTFRCDPISEHNRLYWYRQTLGQGPEFLTYFQNEAQLEKSRLLSDRFSAERPKGSFSTLEIQRTEQGDSAMYLCASSLIGQGEDTQYFGPGTRLTVL.

The chain joins TRBV20-1 to TRBJ2-1; D possibly uses TRBD1 or TRBD2 (5 bases each). The germline gives CDR1 DFQATT, CDR2 SNEGSKA (reference sequence). V lost 3 bases, J lost 7 bases, and 13 bases lay in between. The CDR3 runs to 13 residues. The CDR3 is CSARGKRGNEQFF. The CDR3 nucleotides read TGCAGTGCTAGGGGGAAGAGGGGAAATGAGCAGTTCTTC.

The chain employs TRBV7-9 and TRBJ1-2; TRBD1 is a possible D gene (5 bases). The length of the CDR3 is 13 residues. The ends were cut back, 1 base at V and 5 bases at J, with 8 bases in the middle. Germline V CDR1 and CDR2: SEHNR, FQNEAQ (reference sequence). The DNA of the CDR3 is TGTGCCAGCAGCTTAGGACAGACGTATGGCTACACCTTC. Residues: CASSLGQTYGYTF. The full variable domain, completed using reference TRBV7-9 and TRBJ1-2, is DTGVSQNPRHKITKRGQNVTFRCDPISEHNRLYWYRQTLGQGPEFLTYFQNEAQLEKSRLLSDRFSAERPKGSFSTLEIQRTEQGDSAMYLCASSLGQTYGYTFGSGTRLTVV.

In its sample, this clonotype was seen a few times. This sequence joins TRBV7-2 and TRBJ2-4; unclear D gene. Germline V gene lookup returns CDR1 SGHTA and CDR2 FQGNSA. This CDR3 is built from 14 residues. The V end was cut by 0 bases, the J end by 1 base, with 4 bases between. CDR3 DNA: TGTGCCAGCAGCTTAGCAGTGGCCAAAAACATTCAGTACTTC. As protein: CASSLAVAKNIQYF. The variable domain in full, completed from reference TRBV7-2 and TRBJ2-4, reads GAGVSQSPSNKVTEKGKDVELRCDPISGHTALYWYRQSLGQGLEFLIYFQGNSAPDKSGLPSDRFSAERTGGSVSTLTIQRTQQEDSAVYLCASSLAVAKNIQYFGAGTRLSVL.

The V and J genes are TRBV4-1 and TRBJ2-7; 10 bases map to TRBD1. Unmatched junction bases numbered 5, after V lost 3 bases and J lost 3 bases. The length of the CDR3 is 15 residues. The germline CDR1 and CDR2 sequences are MGHRA and YSYEKL. The CDR3 sequence: CASSQTGTGDYEQYF. CDR3 coding DNA: TGCGCCAGCAGCCAGACCGGGACAGGGGACTACGAGCAGTACTTC.

The sample holds a few counts of this clonotype. V and J are TRBV12-3 or TRBV12-4 and TRBJ2-5; 11 nucleotides line up with TRBD2. There are 16 residues in the CDR3. The V segment lost 1 base and the J segment 2 bases; nucleotides outside the gene matches: 3. The CDR3 DNA follows: TGTGCCAGCAGTTTAGAGACTAGCGGGGTACAAGAGACCCAGTACTTC. It specifies CASSLETSGVQETQYF.

The V gene is TRBV7-9, the J gene TRBJ1-1; D remains ambiguous. The CDR3 extends over 15 amino acids. Germline V gives CDR1 SEHNR, CDR2 FQNEAQ (reference sequence). Trimming took 4 bases from V and 4 from J, leaving 16 bases between them. The CDR3 region is CASSSTFMAVTEAFF. CDR3 sequence (DNA): TGTGCCAGCAGCTCCACTTTTATGGCGGTCACTGAAGCTTTCTTT.

The chain recombines TRBV10-1 with TRBJ2-5; 7 nucleotides align to TRBD2. CDR3 length equals 13 residues. Germline CDR1 and CDR2: WNHNN and SYGVQD (reference sequence). Germline trimming cut 8 bases from V and 2 bases from J; bases unmatched to any gene: 5. The CDR3 here is CASGGAGQETQYF. Here the CDR3 DNA reads TGCGCCAGCGGCGGAGCGGGACAAGAGACCCAGTACTTC.

The chain joins TRBV6-1 to TRBJ1-5; 7 nucleotides agree with TRBD1. V dropped 7 bases and J dropped 3; count of bases not matched to a gene: 6. The CDR3 has 14 residues. The V gene's germline CDR1 is MNHNS and CDR2 SASEGT. In DNA, the CDR3 is TGTGCCAGCACCTTAGGGACAGTCAATCAGCCCCAGCATTTT. This translates into CASTLGTVNQPQHF.

The chain couples TRBV19 to TRBJ1-3; D gene ambiguous. This CDR3 has 14 amino acids. The germline gives CDR1 LNHDA, CDR2 SQIVND (reference sequence). V lost 2 bases to trimming and J lost 1 base, with 6 bases between them. As DNA, the CDR3 is TGTGCCAGTAGTATATCGGGTTCTGGAAACACCATATATTTT. Protein product: CASSISGSGNTIYF.

This clonotype was observed a handful of times. The rearrangement uses TRBV30 and TRBJ2-5; D tentatively fits TRBD1 or TRBD2 (5 bases each). CDR1 is GTSNPN and CDR2 is SVGIG in the germline V gene (reference sequence). The CDR3 consists of 17 residues. V was cut by 2 bases and J by 8 bases, with 27 bases left in between. The CDR3 loop reads CAWSRGSLEGSKRTQYF. The DNA for the CDR3 is TGTGCCTGGAGTAGAGGGTCCTTAGAGGGGTCTAAGAGAACCCAGTACTTC.

Written as DNA, the CDR3 is TGTGCCAGCAGTTTGATGTTCGTCGACCAAGAGACCCAGTACTTC. This encodes CASSLMFVDQETQYF. The genes are TRBV12-3 or TRBV12-4 and TRBJ2-5, with unresolved D. CDR3 length equals 15 residues. V was clipped by 3 bases and J by 0 bases, with 11 bases between them.

The chain has TRBV6-5 and TRBJ1-1; no definite D call. V gave up 0 bases and J gave up 1 base, with 9 bases separating them. The CDR3 length is 15 residues. Germline CDR1 and CDR2: MNHEY and SVGAGI. Here the CDR3 DNA reads TGTGCCAGCAGTTACTCTTGGGCCGCGAACACTGAAGCTTTCTTT. Its protein is CASSYSWAANTEAFF.

V usage is TRBV6-5 and J usage is TRBJ2-2; D unresolved. Trimming left V 0 bases short and J 2 bases short, with 4 bases between. Germline values: CDR1 MNHEY, CDR2 SVGAGI. This CDR3 is 14 amino acids long. This CDR3 reads CASSYSVNTGELFF. CDR3 bases: TGTGCCAGCAGTTACTCGGTCAACACCGGGGAGCTGTTTTTT.

In this sample, this clonotype turned up a few times. The V gene is TRBV6-1, the J gene TRBJ1-2; D is undetermined. Germline V CDR1 and CDR2: MNHNS, SASEGT. The CDR3 has 13 amino acids. V gave up 0 bases and J gave up 6 bases, with 8 bases separating them. CDR3 nucleotides: TGTGCCAGCAGTGAAGCGCTTATTCATGGCTACACCTTC. This sequence encodes CASSEALIHGYTF.

This clonotype was picked up a small number of times. J is TRBJ1-3 and V is TRBV11-2, with D possibly TRBD1 on 6 matching bases. The CDR3 consists of 16 residues. The V and J ends lost 2 bases and 0 bases respectively, with 11 bases between them. From germline, CDR1 is SGHAT and CDR2 FQNNGV. The CDR3 DNA sequence: TGTGCCAGCAGCTTAATCAGGGGTCGCTCTGGAAACACCATATATTTT. Protein product: CASSLIRGRSGNTIYF.